One sample yielded the 29 T cell receptor beta chains listed below, sequenced in a study of blood T cell repertoires in COVID-19. Repertoires were generated with immunoSEQ multiplex PCR, while TCRdb's copy carries only in-frame clones and drops some. The sample carries tens of thousands of clones, about four fifths recorded once. The sequenced sample was peripheral blood. The receptors stem from a human donor in a cohort sampled during active COVID-19.

The chain combines TRBV29-1 with TRBJ2-7, with 10 positions matching TRBD1. The V gene end was trimmed by 6 bases and the J gene end by 6 bases; junction bases not matched to a gene: 11. The CDR3 consists of 14 residues. Per the germline V gene, CDR1 is SQVTM and CDR2 is ANQGSEA. CDR3 protein: CSVLLDRGIGEQYF. The CDR3 DNA is TGCAGCGTCCTATTGGACAGGGGGATAGGCGAGCAGTACTTC.

The chain uses TRBV5-4 and TRBJ2-7; D is possibly TRBD1 (6 bases). CDR1 SGHNT and CDR2 YYREEE come from the germline V gene (reference sequence). The CDR3 has 14 residues. The ends were cut back, 4 bases at V and 2 bases at J, with 13 bases in the middle. For the CDR3, the DNA is TGTGCCAGCAGCCCTTTACAGGGAGCCTACGAGCAGTACTTC. This sequence encodes CASSPLQGAYEQYF.

V is TRBV19 and J is TRBJ1-5; maybe TRBD1 (6 bases). Germline V lookup: CDR1 LNHDA, CDR2 SQIVND (reference sequence). Deletions cut 6 bases from V and 3 bases from J, with 18 bases between. There are 16 residues in the CDR3. CDR3 sequence (DNA): TGTGCCAGTAGAACTACAGGGAAGGGAATCAATCAGCCCCAGCATTTT. This encodes CASRTTGKGINQPQHF.

The CDR3 reads CASSQRDRGNSPLHF. The CDR3, as DNA: TGTGCCAGCAGCCAGCGGGACAGGGGGAATTCACCCCTCCACTTT. This chain uses TRBV7-8 with TRBJ1-6, with 11 bases lining up with TRBD1. CDR1 and CDR2 (germline): SGHVS, FQNEAQ. The CDR3 consists of 15 residues. The V segment lost 5 bases and the J segment 7 bases; nucleotides outside the gene matches: 4.

The chain is built from TRBV5-1 and TRBJ2-7, with 7 bases matching TRBD1. The CDR3 sequence is 16 residues long. The V segment lost 0 bases and the J segment 3 bases; nucleotides outside the gene matches: 9. Germline V gene data show CDR1 as SGHRS and CDR2 as YFSETQ. The CDR3 reads CASSLDGSGGHYEQYF. The DNA for the CDR3 is TGCGCCAGCAGCTTGGATGGGTCAGGGGGTCACTACGAGCAGTACTTC.

This chain uses TRBV19 with TRBJ2-5; tentatively, D is TRBD2 (6 bases). The CDR3 is made up of 15 amino acids. Germline V gene data show CDR1 as LNHDA and CDR2 as SQIVND (reference sequence). V shed 5 bases and J shed 3 bases, with 16 bases lying between them. This CDR3 reads CASSGPSRGEETQYF. The CDR3, as DNA: TGTGCCAGTAGTGGCCCTAGTCGCGGGGAAGAGACCCAGTACTTC.

The chain links TRBV27 to TRBJ1-5; D perhaps matches TRBD1 (5 bases). The germline V gene has CDR1 MNHEY and CDR2 SMNVEV (reference sequence). Trimming left V 3 bases short and J 3 bases short, with 9 bases between. This CDR3 spans 14 amino acids. The CDR3 nucleotides read TGTGCCAGCAGTTTTCGGGGGTTCAATCAGCCCCAGCATTTT. It is translated as CASSFRGFNQPQHF.

This chain uses TRBV19 with TRBJ2-7, with 8 bases that match TRBD2. J gave up 5 bases and V 8 bases, and 11 bases lay outside the gene matches. Germline V gene lookup returns CDR1 LNHDA and CDR2 SQIVND (reference sequence). This CDR3 region has 14 residues. CDR3 residues: CASSERGYYHEQYF. As DNA, the CDR3 is TGTGCCAGTTCAGAGCGGGGGTATTACCACGAGCAGTACTTC.

The chain employs TRBV27 and TRBJ2-5; the D gene is possibly TRBD1 (6 bases). CDR1 is MNHEY and CDR2 is SMNVEV in the germline V gene (reference sequence). Trimming pared 6 bases from V and 2 bases from J, leaving 13 bases between. There are 14 residues in the CDR3. The CDR3 protein is CASRQGEVQETQYF. The DNA for the CDR3 is TGTGCCAGCAGACAGGGAGAGGTACAAGAGACCCAGTACTTC.

The V call is TRBV2, the J call TRBJ1-4, with unresolved D. V lost 7 bases to trimming and J lost 7 bases, with 10 bases between them. The germline CDR1 and CDR2 sequences are SNHLY and FYNNEI. CDR3 length: 12 residues. The CDR3 loop reads CASTGLGEKLFF. Here the CDR3 DNA reads TGTGCCAGCACAGGTCTTGGTGAAAAACTGTTTTTT.

This clone was picked up one time. The chain uses TRBV2 and TRBJ2-7; TRBD2 might be the D (5 bases). V was cut by 9 bases and J by 2 bases, with 14 bases left in between. Germline CDR1 reads SNHLY; CDR2 reads FYNNEI. CDR3 length: 13 residues. CDR3 sequence (DNA): TGTGCCAGTGGGAGAAGTGGGACCTACGAGCAGTACTTC. It is translated as CASGRSGTYEQYF.

The CDR3 DNA is TGTGCCAGCAGCAAAGTAAGCCCGGGGGGGCCGTCCTACGAGCAGTACTTC. Encoded protein: CASSKVSPGGPSYEQYF. This chain connects TRBV21-1 to TRBJ2-7; the D segment call TRBD2 is taken from the table without a DNA check. TRBV21-1 is a known pseudogene. The CDR3 is made up of 17 amino acids.

V usage is TRBV6-2 or TRBV6-3 and J usage is TRBJ1-5, with TRBD1 matching 8 bases. J gave up 7 bases and V 6 bases, and 11 bases lay outside the gene matches. Germline V gene lookup returns CDR1 MNHEY and CDR2 SVGEGT. The CDR3 consists of 15 residues. The CDR3 is CASSKAQGASQPQHF. The CDR3 DNA is TGTGCCAGCAGCAAGGCTCAGGGGGCCAGCCAGCCCCAGCATTTT.

The chain employs TRBV9 and TRBJ2-6, with a weak D call TRBD1 (6 bases). V was cut by 3 bases and J by 0 bases, with 19 bases left in between. Germline CDR1 is SGDLS and CDR2 is YYNGEE. This CDR3 is built from 19 residues. The CDR3 DNA reads TGTGCCAGCAGCGCCCGTTACCGGGACATCCTCTCTGGGGCCAACGTCCTGACTTTC. Encoded protein: CASSARYRDILSGANVLTF.

The CDR3 reads CASSVGTYNEQFF. CDR3 in DNA: TGTGCCAGCAGCGTGGGCACCTACAATGAGCAGTTCTTC. This chain joins TRBV9 and TRBJ2-1; unclear D gene. V was clipped by 2 bases and J by 2 bases, with 5 bases between them. This CDR3 is 13 amino acids long. Germline CDR1 and CDR2: SGDLS and YYNGEE.

J is TRBJ2-7 and V is TRBV7-8; possible D gene TRBD2, 6 bases. V lost 5 bases and J lost 2, with 16 bases in between. The CDR3 covers 15 residues. Looked up from germline, CDR1 is SGHVS and CDR2 is FQNEAQ. CDR3 bases: TGTGCCAGCAGCAAGAACAAGGCGGGGACCTACGAGCAGTACTTC. Translation gives CASSKNKAGTYEQYF.

This chain links TRBV6-5 with TRBJ1-4; D gene unclear. Trimming stripped 5 bases from V and 8 bases from J, with 9 bases between. Per the germline V gene, CDR1 is MNHEY and CDR2 is SVGAGI. The CDR3 runs 12 residues. The CDR3 DNA reads as TGTGCCAGCAGTAACCGGAGGGAAAAACTGTTTTTT. Its translation is CASSNRREKLFF.

The chain uses TRBV4-2 and TRBJ1-6; no definite D call. Germline CDR1 and CDR2: LGHNA and YNFKEQ. CDR3 size: 15 residues. The V end was cut by 5 bases, the J end by 9 bases, with 17 bases between. CDR3 nucleotides: TGTGCCAGCAGCAGCCAAATTTTCGAGGGTTCACCCCTCCACTTT. This translates into CASSSQIFEGSPLHF.

The chain employs TRBV10-3 and TRBJ2-5; a weak D match, TRBD1 (6 bases). V was shortened by 6 bases and J by 5 bases, with 16 bases between the two germline ends. This CDR3 is 14 amino acids long. Germline CDR1 and CDR2: ENHRY and SYGVKD. DNA of the CDR3: TGTGCCATCAGCCCCGGACAGCTGGGGGAGACCCAGTACTTC. Translating gives CAISPGQLGETQYF.

The chain uses TRBV12-3 or TRBV12-4 and TRBJ1-2, with TRBD1 as a possible D gene (6 bases). The V and J ends lost 10 bases and 3 bases respectively, with 12 bases between them. The CDR3 is 12 residues long. The CDR3 DNA sequence: TGTGCCACCTGGGGGCGATACTATGGCTACACCTTC. Protein sequence: CATWGRYYGYTF.

The rearrangement links TRBV4-1 to TRBJ2-2, with 8 positions matching TRBD2. The CDR3 has 16 amino acids. Germline CDR1 is MGHRA and CDR2 is YSYEKL. V trimming: 0 bases; J trimming: 7 bases; junction bases outside the gene matches: 7. The CDR3 loop reads CASSQDSGGPIGELFF. CDR3 DNA sequence: TGCGCCAGCAGCCAAGACTCGGGGGGGCCTATCGGGGAGCTGTTTTTT.

This rearrangement joins TRBV27 to TRBJ1-2, with D perhaps matching TRBD1 (5 bases). The germline V and J ends were trimmed by 2 bases and 4 bases, with 11 bases remaining between them. From germline, CDR1 is MNHEY and CDR2 SMNVEV (reference sequence). CDR3 length: 14 amino acids. The CDR3 sequence: CASSLPRELYGYTF. CDR3 in DNA: TGTGCCAGCAGTTTACCCAGGGAACTCTATGGCTACACCTTC.

The chain is built from TRBV4-1 and TRBJ1-4; 10 bases agree with TRBD1. V shed 3 bases, J shed 4 bases, and the junction held 14 bases outside the gene matches. Germline CDR1 and CDR2: MGHRA and YSYEKL. This CDR3 region has 19 residues. The CDR3 coding sequence is TGCGCCAGCAGCCATGAACTCGCAGGACAGGGGGTTAATAATGAAAAACTGTTTTTT. Translated, it gives CASSHELAGQGVNNEKLFF.

The chain has TRBV13 and TRBJ1-5; D is possibly TRBD1 (5 bases). Trimming left V 5 bases short and J 7 bases short, with 15 bases between. Germline CDR1 PRHDT, CDR2 FYEKMQ (reference sequence). The CDR3 is made up of 14 amino acids. The chain's CDR3 is CASSAQGEGQPQHF. CDR3 DNA sequence: TGTGCCAGCAGCGCCCAAGGGGAAGGACAGCCCCAGCATTTT.

CDR3 DNA sequence: TGCGCCAGCAGTGAGCCAGGCGTCAACAATGAGCAGTTCTTC. Encoded protein: CASSEPGVNNEQFF. The rearrangement joins TRBV10-1 to TRBJ2-1; D is unclear. The CDR3 sequence is 14 residues long. Germline lookup yields CDR1 WNHNN and CDR2 SYGVQD (reference sequence). V was trimmed by 2 bases and J by 5 bases, leaving 10 bases between them.

The chain carries TRBV7-2 and TRBJ1-2; D remains ambiguous. The CDR3 runs 12 residues. With 5 bases removed from V and 8 bases from J, the gap between germline ends came to 12 bases. Germline V gene sequence: CDR1 SGHTA, CDR2 FQGNSA. The CDR3 region is CASSPSGVGYTF. The CDR3 DNA reads as TGTGCCAGCAGCCCTTCCGGGGTCGGCTACACCTTC.

The chain uses TRBV5-6 and TRBJ1-6; D is unclear. V was pared by 4 bases and J by 7 bases, with 18 bases between. The germline V gene encodes CDR1 SGHDT and CDR2 YYEEEE. The CDR3 spans 16 residues. CDR3 nucleotide sequence: TGTGCCAGCAGCCCGACGAGACGGAGGGAAAATTCACCCCTCCACTTT. Amino acids: CASSPTRRRENSPLHF.

The V gene is TRBV9, the J gene TRBJ2-1; the D gene is possibly TRBD2 (5 bases). V lost 4 bases, J lost 6 bases, and 17 bases lay in between. Germline V lookup: CDR1 SGDLS, CDR2 YYNGEE. CDR3 size: 15 residues. The CDR3 spells CASSPSPAEFNEQFF. The CDR3 DNA reads TGTGCCAGCAGCCCCTCGCCAGCGGAATTCAATGAGCAGTTCTTC. Using reference TRBV9 and TRBJ2-1 for the parts outside the CDR3, the full variable domain is DSGVTQTPKHLITATGQRVTLRCSPRSGDLSVYWYQQSLDQGLQFLIQYYNGEERAKGNILERFSAQQFPDLHSELNLSSLELGDSALYFCASSPSPAEFNEQFFGPGTRLTVL.

The chain couples TRBV2 to TRBJ2-4; D may be TRBD1 (5 bases). The CDR3 covers 12 residues. Trimming pared 6 bases from V and 8 bases from J, leaving 11 bases between. Germline V CDR1 and CDR2: SNHLY, FYNNEI. Here the CDR3 DNA reads TGTGCCAGCAGCGATACAGGCTACATTCAGTACTTC. This codes for CASSDTGYIQYF.